These 28 T cell receptor beta chains came from one sample sequenced in a study of a mutant IDH1 vaccine in newly diagnosed glioma. Time point in this sample: week 35, safety follow-up. Topical imiquimod was applied with each vaccine dose, which held 300 ug of mutant IDH1 20-mer peptide. The table came from immunoSEQ multiplex PCR; TCRdb's copy has only in-frame clones and leaves some out. The sample holds roughly 52,000 clones, approximately 81% seen once. Their cognate antigens are unknown. The sequencing used PBMCs, collected from a glioma patient whose treatment included an IDH1 peptide vaccine. The receptors shown here come from a young woman with glioma.

This clone was observed once. The chain uses TRBV6-1 and TRBJ2-3; D remains ambiguous. Germline V gives CDR1 MNHNS, CDR2 SASEGT. Trimming removed 5 bases at V and 0 bases at J, with 9 bases between. This CDR3 is 14 amino acids long. For the CDR3, the DNA is TGTGCCAGCAGTCCCATCTCTAGCACAGATACGCAGTATTTT. It yields the protein CASSPISSTDTQYF.

This sequence joins TRBV5-1 and TRBJ1-2, with D perhaps matching TRBD1 (6 bases). The CDR3 sequence is 18 residues long. The V end was cut by 0 bases, the J end by 7 bases, with 25 bases between. Germline-derived CDR1 and CDR2 are SGHRS and YFSETQ. The CDR3 bases are TGCGCCAGCAGCTTGGGGGGGCAGTCTCATCTCCTTACTTCTGGCTACACCTTC. Encoded protein: CASSLGGQSHLLTSGYTF.

This rearrangement joins TRBV6-6 to TRBJ2-1, with D maybe TRBD2 (6 bases). V lost 5 bases and J lost 10, with 15 bases in between. Per the germline V gene, CDR1 is MNHNY and CDR2 is SVGAGI (reference sequence). The CDR3 is 13 amino acids. CDR3 loop: CASSPGLLGEQFF. The CDR3 bases are TGTGCCAGCAGTCCCGGACTACTTGGGGAGCAGTTCTTC.

Only one count was recorded for this clone. The V gene is TRBV7-8, the J gene TRBJ2-7, with D perhaps TRBD2 (7 bases). V lost 5 bases and J 5 bases, leaving 16 bases between the germline ends. This CDR3 is built from 14 residues. Germline assignment: CDR1 SGHVS and CDR2 FQNEAQ. The CDR3 DNA sequence: TGTGCCAGCAGCAGGGGGGGAGGGCTGGACGAGCAGTACTTC. Its translation: CASSRGGGLDEQYF.

The V gene is TRBV29-1, the J gene TRBJ2-6; no definite D call. Germline CDR1 and CDR2: SQVTM and ANQGSEA. This CDR3 spans 16 amino acids. V lost 1 base, J lost 0 bases, and 10 bases lay in between. The CDR3 sequence: CSVEGVSSSGANVLTF. CDR3 sequence (DNA): TGCAGCGTTGAAGGAGTGTCCAGCTCTGGGGCCAACGTCCTGACTTTC.

This clone has only one observation. The chain carries TRBV25-1 and TRBJ2-2; TRBD1 aligns across 11 bases. V shed 1 base, J shed 5 bases, and the junction held 6 bases outside the gene matches. The CDR3 runs to 17 residues. Germline assignment: CDR1 MGHDK and CDR2 SYGVNS. CDR3 nucleotides: TGTGCCAGCAGTGAATTTAGGACAGGGGGCCTTACCGGGGAGCTGTTTTTT. Protein sequence: CASSEFRTGGLTGELFF. The full variable domain, its missing parts supplied by reference TRBV25-1 and TRBJ2-2, is EADIYQTPRYLVIGTGKKITLECSQTMGHDKMYWYQQDPGMELHLIHYSYGVNSTEKGDLSSESTVSRIRTEHFPLTLESARPSHTSQYLCASSEFRTGGLTGELFFGEGSRLTVL.

V usage is TRBV5-1 and J usage is TRBJ1-2; TRBD1 aligns across 9 bases. The V and J ends lost 0 bases and 0 bases, in that order; junction bases with no gene match: 12. Germline V gene sequence: CDR1 SGHRS, CDR2 YFSETQ. This CDR3 is built from 19 residues. Written as DNA, the CDR3 is TGCGCCAGCAGCTTGGCCCCGGGACAGGGAGAAAGGGCTAACTATGGCTACACCTTC. Translation: CASSLAPGQGERANYGYTF.

V and J are TRBV6-1 and TRBJ1-2; D is perhaps TRBD1 (6 bases). Germline lookup yields CDR1 MNHNS and CDR2 SASEGT. The CDR3 covers 12 residues. With 6 bases removed from V and 4 bases from J, the gap between germline ends came to 9 bases. The chain's CDR3 is CASRSRGYGYTF. DNA for the CDR3: TGTGCCAGCAGAAGCAGGGGCTATGGCTACACCTTC.

The V call is TRBV4-2, the J call TRBJ2-1; 11 nucleotides agree with TRBD2. The V and J ends lost 1 base and 6 bases, in that order; junction bases with no gene match: 8. Germline loops: CDR1 LGHNA, CDR2 YNFKEQ. The CDR3 has 17 amino acids. The CDR3 DNA is TGTGCCAGCAGCCAAGCTCAATTAGCGGGGGGGCCCAATGAGCAGTTCTTC. Amino acid sequence: CASSQAQLAGGPNEQFF.

The rearrangement links TRBV7-9 to TRBJ1-1; no firm D call. Germline lookup yields CDR1 SEHNR and CDR2 FQNEAQ (reference sequence). Trimming pared 4 bases from V and 5 bases from J, leaving 11 bases between. The CDR3 is 13 amino acids. The CDR3 nucleotides read TGTGCCAGCAGCTCGACCCGAGCGACTGAAGCTTTCTTT. Translation: CASSSTRATEAFF. Full variable domain (remainder filled in from reference TRBV7-9 and TRBJ1-1): DTGVSQNPRHKITKRGQNVTFRCDPISEHNRLYWYRQTLGQGPEFLTYFQNEAQLEKSRLLSDRFSAERPKGSFSTLEIQRTEQGDSAMYLCASSSTRATEAFFGQGTRLTVV.

This clone was seen a single time. Here the CDR3 reads CASSPRTPTSTDTQYF. DNA for the CDR3: TGTGCCAGCTCACCTCGGACTCCAACCTCCACAGATACGCAGTATTTT. This sequence joins TRBV18 and TRBJ2-3; TRBD2 might be the D (5 bases). In germline, CDR1 is KGHSH, CDR2 LQKENI. Trimming removed 3 bases from V and 2 bases from J, with 15 bases in between. The CDR3 is made up of 16 amino acids.

In DNA form, the CDR3 reads TGTGCCATGGATGACAGGGGGCTAAGGACTGAAGCTTTCTTT. Translated: CAMDDRGLRTEAFF. V gene TRBV10-3 combines with J gene TRBJ1-1; 10 bases are a match to TRBD1. V shed 9 bases, J shed 5 bases, and the junction held 9 bases outside the gene matches. The CDR3 extends over 14 amino acids. In germline, CDR1 is ENHRY, CDR2 SYGVKD.

This clone was detected only once. The CDR3 nucleotides are TGTGCCAGCAGCGTAGGGGAGGGGTACACAGATACGCAGTATTTT. This sequence encodes CASSVGEGYTDTQYF. V usage is TRBV9 and J usage is TRBJ2-3; TRBD2 matches 7 bases. This CDR3 is 15 amino acids long. Losses at the gene ends were 0 bases for V and 2 bases for J; bases not matched to a gene: 3. Germline V gives CDR1 SGDLS, CDR2 YYNGEE.

The chain employs TRBV7-9 and TRBJ2-7; D may match TRBD1 or TRBD2 (5 bases each). The V and J ends lost 4 bases and 0 bases respectively, with 10 bases between them. Germline V gene lookup returns CDR1 SEHNR and CDR2 FQNEAQ (reference sequence). This CDR3 has 14 residues. CDR3 sequence: CASSSGTASYEQYF. As DNA, the CDR3 is TGTGCCAGCAGCTCCGGGACCGCCTCCTACGAGCAGTACTTC.

This chain uses TRBV6-1 with TRBJ1-6, with no clear D. This CDR3 has 15 residues. CDR1 is MNHNS, CDR2 SASEGT, per germline. The V end was cut by 6 bases, the J end by 9 bases, with 18 bases between. The CDR3 spells CASRDPTREGSPLHF. For the CDR3, the DNA is TGTGCCAGCAGGGACCCTACAAGGGAGGGTTCACCCCTCCACTTT.

The genes are TRBV2 and TRBJ2-4; 11 nucleotides match TRBD1. CDR3 length equals 16 residues. Germline loops: CDR1 SNHLY, CDR2 FYNNEI. With V trimmed by 6 bases and J by 2 bases, 6 bases remained unmatched. CDR3 amino acids: CASSAGQGATKNIQYF. In nucleotides, the CDR3 is TGTGCCAGCAGCGCTGGACAGGGGGCGACCAAAAACATTCAGTACTTC.

The chain carries TRBV7-7 and TRBJ2-6; the D gene could be TRBD1 or TRBD2 (6 bases each). The CDR3 contains 13 residues. The germline V gene encodes CDR1 SSHAT and CDR2 FNYEAQ (reference sequence). Here the CDR3 reads CASGGDGANVLTF. The DNA of the CDR3 is TGTGCTTCCGGGGGCGATGGGGCCAACGTCCTGACTTTC.

This clone was seen only a few times. The chain combines TRBV19 with TRBJ1-5, with D perhaps TRBD1 (5 bases). With 8 bases removed from V and 5 bases from J, the gap between germline ends came to 13 bases. The CDR3 covers 13 residues. CDR1 LNHDA and CDR2 SQIVND come from the germline V gene (reference sequence). This CDR3 is CASEVMGHQPQHF. CDR3 nucleotide sequence: TGTGCCAGTGAAGTCATGGGGCATCAGCCCCAGCATTTT.

V usage is TRBV7-2 and J usage is TRBJ1-1; 7 positions agree with TRBD1. The trim removed 5 bases at V and 0 bases at J, leaving 3 bases unmatched. The V gene's germline CDR1 is SGHTA and CDR2 FQGNSA. This CDR3 has 14 amino acids. CDR3 sequence (DNA): TGTGCCAGCAGCCACAGGGGACTGAACACTGAAGCTTTCTTT. Protein sequence: CASSHRGLNTEAFF.

The chain has TRBV15 and TRBJ2-7; 7 bases match TRBD1. The CDR3 is made up of 15 amino acids. The germline V gene encodes CDR1 LNHNV and CDR2 YYDKDF (reference sequence). Unmatched junction bases numbered 10, after V lost 5 bases and J lost 3 bases. CDR3 residues: CATSPRRGRGYEQYF. Written as DNA, the CDR3 is TGTGCCACCAGCCCCCGCAGGGGGAGAGGCTACGAGCAGTACTTC.

The V call is TRBV10-3, the J call TRBJ1-1; weak D call: TRBD1 (6 bases). Between the trimmed V and J ends, which lost 0 bases and 5 bases, there was a span of 28 bases. The CDR3 contains 20 residues. The germline V gene encodes CDR1 ENHRY and CDR2 SYGVKD. In DNA form, the CDR3 reads TGTGCCATCAGTGAGTCGAGGGGTCTATCAAGTGGGGGCCGAAAAACTGAAGCTTTCTTT. The encoded protein is CAISESRGLSSGGRKTEAFF.

This chain uses TRBV5-5 with TRBJ1-1; D unresolved. This CDR3 region has 13 residues. The V end lost 4 bases, the J end lost 1 base, and 8 bases lay between the germline ends. Germline CDR1 and CDR2: SGHKS and YYEKEE (reference sequence). The CDR3 is CASSPPRNTEAFF. In nucleotides, the CDR3 is TGTGCCAGCAGCCCGCCGCGGAACACTGAAGCTTTCTTT. Drawing the rest from reference TRBV5-5 and TRBJ1-1, the complete variable domain is DAGVTQSPTHLIKTRGQQVTLRCSPISGHKSVSWYQQVLGQGPQFIFQYYEKEERGRGNFPDRFSARQFPNYSSELNVNALLLGDSALYLCASSPPRNTEAFFGQGTRLTVV.

V gene TRBV7-9 combines with J gene TRBJ2-7; D not resolved. In germline, CDR1 is SEHNR, CDR2 FQNEAQ (reference sequence). The CDR3 sequence is 13 residues long. Trimming left V 8 bases short and J 2 bases short, with 13 bases between. The CDR3 nucleotides read TGTGCCAGCGGAGACTTAGACCCCTACGAGCAGTACTTC. Translating gives CASGDLDPYEQYF.

The rearrangement joins TRBV6-5 to TRBJ2-6; a weak D match, TRBD1 (6 bases). The V gene lost 6 bases and the J gene lost 0 bases, with 9 bases spanning the gap. CDR1 MNHEY and CDR2 SVGAGI come from the germline V gene. The CDR3 is 15 amino acids. DNA for the CDR3: TGTGCCAGCAGCCAAGGGGGCTCTGGGGCCAACGTCCTGACTTTC. Translating gives CASSQGGSGANVLTF.

The gene calls are TRBV5-1 and TRBJ1-2; 12 bases map to TRBD1. From germline, CDR1 is SGHRS and CDR2 YFSETQ. The CDR3 spans 14 residues. The J segment lost 6 bases and the V segment lost 4 bases, leaving 4 bases of the junction unmatched. The CDR3 reads CASSTRDRGHGYTF. CDR3 coding DNA: TGCGCCAGCAGCACCCGGGACAGGGGGCATGGCTACACCTTC.

The chain recombines TRBV29-1 with TRBJ2-3; weak D call: TRBD2 (5 bases). The CDR3 has 14 residues. Trimming cost V 5 bases and J 3 bases, with 15 bases left between them. The germline CDR1 and CDR2 sequences are SQVTM and ANQGSEA. CDR3 DNA sequence: TGCAGCGTTCTTAAGGCGGGTGGAACAGATACGCAGTATTTT. Translating gives CSVLKAGGTDTQYF.

The chain uses TRBV4-1 and TRBJ2-6, with a weak D call TRBD1 (6 bases). V was shortened by 2 bases and J by 0 bases, with 14 bases between the two germline ends. CDR1 is MGHRA and CDR2 is YSYEKL in the germline V gene. The CDR3 runs 18 residues. The CDR3 sequence is CASSQPTGTNSGANVLTF. The CDR3 region has the DNA TGCGCCAGCAGCCAACCAACCGGGACAAACTCTGGGGCCAACGTCCTGACTTTC.

The chain uses TRBV14 and TRBJ2-3; 7 nucleotides agree with TRBD2. The trim removed 0 bases at V and 4 bases at J, leaving 4 bases unmatched. This CDR3 comprises 15 residues. Germline CDR1 reads SGHDN; CDR2 reads FVKESK. The CDR3, as DNA: TGTGCCAGCAGCCAAGAAGGCGGGGGTGCAGATACGCAGTATTTT. Its translation is CASSQEGGGADTQYF.